This TCR beta chain is from a study of T cells in Graves' hyperthyroidism and ophthalmopathy. Whole-study findings and limits: Expanded thyroid clonotypes (above 0.001) were mostly also found in blood.

Patients having uncontrolled infection, another autoimmune disease, pregnancy or lactation were not included. This clonotype was seen repeatedly, ten times or more. The antigen is unknown. Researchers amplified the TCR beta CDR3 regions from RNA transcripts. Carried out on the TCR CDR3, a first-round RT-PCR used the HTBI primer set. One entry per CDR3 protein results from TCRdb running MiXCR on the multiplex PCR reads. Of about 720,000 distinct CDR3 sequences listed, roughly 20% are singletons. This TCR was sampled from a woman in her forties or fifties with Graves' hyperthyroidism that later progressed to Graves' ophthalmopathy. The material sequenced was blood.

The DNA of the CDR3 is TGCAGTGCTAGAGGAGAAGGGGAGGTTGAAAAACTGTTTTTT. Its protein product is CSARGEGEVEKLFF. The chain joins TRBV20-1 to TRBJ1-4; perhaps TRBD1 as D (5 bases). The germline gives CDR1 DFQATT, CDR2 SNEGSKA (reference sequence). V dropped 1 base and J dropped 7 bases, with 13 bases sitting between them. This CDR3 is 14 amino acids long.